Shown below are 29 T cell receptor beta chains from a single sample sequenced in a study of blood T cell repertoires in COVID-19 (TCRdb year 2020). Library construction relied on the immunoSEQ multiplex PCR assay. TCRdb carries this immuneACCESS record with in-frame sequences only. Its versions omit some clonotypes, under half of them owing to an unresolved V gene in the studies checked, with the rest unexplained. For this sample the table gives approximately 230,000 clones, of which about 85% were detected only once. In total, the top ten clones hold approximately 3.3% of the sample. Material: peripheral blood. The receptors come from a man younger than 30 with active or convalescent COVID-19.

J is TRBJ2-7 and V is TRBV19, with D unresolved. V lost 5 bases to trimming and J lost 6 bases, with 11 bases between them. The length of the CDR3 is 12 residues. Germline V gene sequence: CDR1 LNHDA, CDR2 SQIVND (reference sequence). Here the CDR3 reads CASSFPGSEQYF. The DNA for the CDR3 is TGTGCCAGTAGTTTCCCGGGTTCCGAGCAGTACTTC.

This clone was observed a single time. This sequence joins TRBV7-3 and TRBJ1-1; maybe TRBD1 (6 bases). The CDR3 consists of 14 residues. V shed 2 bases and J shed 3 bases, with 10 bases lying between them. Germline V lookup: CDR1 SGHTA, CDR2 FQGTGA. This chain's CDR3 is CASSLRAGDTEAFF. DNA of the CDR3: TGTGCCAGCAGCTTACGTGCAGGGGACACTGAAGCTTTCTTT.

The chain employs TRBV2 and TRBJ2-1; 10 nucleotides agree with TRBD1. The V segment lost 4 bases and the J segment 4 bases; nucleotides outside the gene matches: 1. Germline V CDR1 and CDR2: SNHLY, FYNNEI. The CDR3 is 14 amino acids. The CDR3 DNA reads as TGTGCCAGCAGTGGACAGGGGGCTTACAATGAGCAGTTCTTC. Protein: CASSGQGAYNEQFF.

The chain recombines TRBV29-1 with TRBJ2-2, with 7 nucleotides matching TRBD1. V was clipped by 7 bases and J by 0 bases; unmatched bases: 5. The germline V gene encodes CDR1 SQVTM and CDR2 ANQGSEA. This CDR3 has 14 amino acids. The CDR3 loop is CSGGTVTNTGELFF. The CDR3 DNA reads TGCAGCGGGGGGACAGTAACGAACACCGGGGAGCTGTTTTTT.

The CDR3 DNA follows: TGTGCCAGCAGCGTAGGACAGGGGGATTTAGACGAGCAGTACTTC. Its translation is CASSVGQGDLDEQYF. The V and J genes are TRBV7-9 and TRBJ2-7; TRBD1 aligns across 10 bases. The CDR3 extends over 15 amino acids. CDR1 and CDR2 from the germline V gene are SEHNR and FQNEAQ (reference sequence). Trimming cost V 5 bases and J 5 bases; bases outside gene matches: 9.

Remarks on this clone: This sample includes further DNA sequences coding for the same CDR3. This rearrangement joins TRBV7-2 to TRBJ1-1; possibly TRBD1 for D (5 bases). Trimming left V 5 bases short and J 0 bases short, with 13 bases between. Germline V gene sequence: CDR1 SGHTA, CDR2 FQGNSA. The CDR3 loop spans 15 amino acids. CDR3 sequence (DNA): TGTGCCAGCAGCCCCGGCGACAGAATGAACACTGAAGCTTTCTTT. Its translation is CASSPGDRMNTEAFF.

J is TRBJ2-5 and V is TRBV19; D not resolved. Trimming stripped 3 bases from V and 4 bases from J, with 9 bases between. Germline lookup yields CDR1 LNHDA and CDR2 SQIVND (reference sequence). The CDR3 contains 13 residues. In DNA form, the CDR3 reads TGTGCCAGTAGTATCTCCCAGATAGAGACCCAGTACTTC. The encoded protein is CASSISQIETQYF.

The CDR3 DNA reads TGTGCCAGCACCGGGACTGGGAGCTCCTACAATGAGCAGTTCTTC. Its translation is CASTGTGSSYNEQFF. The J gene is TRBJ2-1, the V gene TRBV7-9; tentatively, D is TRBD2 (6 bases). Germline loops: CDR1 SEHNR, CDR2 FQNEAQ (reference sequence). Trimming removed 7 bases at V and 0 bases at J, with 13 bases between. The CDR3 extends over 15 amino acids.

CDR3 amino acids: CAWSVQEGTQYF. In DNA form, the CDR3 reads TGTGCCTGGAGTGTTCAGGAGGGGACGCAGTATTTT. The chain employs TRBV30 and TRBJ2-3, with TRBD2 as a possible D gene (6 bases). The V end was cut by 0 bases, the J end by 9 bases, with 10 bases between. Germline V gene data show CDR1 as GTSNPN and CDR2 as SVGIG (reference sequence). CDR3 length equals 12 residues.

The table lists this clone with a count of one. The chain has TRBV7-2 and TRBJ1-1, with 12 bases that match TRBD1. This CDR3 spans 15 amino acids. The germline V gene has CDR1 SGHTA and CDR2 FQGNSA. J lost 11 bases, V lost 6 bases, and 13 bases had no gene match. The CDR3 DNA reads TGTGCCAGCAGTATATCCGGGACAGGGGGCCGGGGGGCTTTCTTT. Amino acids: CASSISGTGGRGAFF.

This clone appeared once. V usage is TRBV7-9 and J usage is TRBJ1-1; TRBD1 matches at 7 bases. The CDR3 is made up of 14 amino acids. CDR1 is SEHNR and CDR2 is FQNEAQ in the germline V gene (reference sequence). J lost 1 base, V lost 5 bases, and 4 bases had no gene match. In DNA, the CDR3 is TGTGCCAGCAGCAATGGACAGGCGAACACTGAAGCTTTCTTT. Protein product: CASSNGQANTEAFF.

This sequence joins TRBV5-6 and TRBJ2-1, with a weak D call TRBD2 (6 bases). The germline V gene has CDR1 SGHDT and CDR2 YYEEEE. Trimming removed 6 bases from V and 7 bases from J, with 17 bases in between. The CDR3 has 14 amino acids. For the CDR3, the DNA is TGTGCCAGCACCCCACCGGGGAGGAGAAATGAGCAGTTCTTC. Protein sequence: CASTPPGRRNEQFF.

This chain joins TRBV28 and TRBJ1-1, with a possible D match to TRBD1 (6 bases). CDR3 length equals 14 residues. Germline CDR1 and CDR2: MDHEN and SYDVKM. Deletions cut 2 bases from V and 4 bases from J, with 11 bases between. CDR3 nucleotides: TGTGCCAGCAGTTTAACTGGGGGCGGCACTGAAGCTTTCTTT. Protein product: CASSLTGGGTEAFF. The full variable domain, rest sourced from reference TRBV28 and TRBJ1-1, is DVKVTQSSRYLVKRTGEKVFLECVQDMDHENMFWYRQDPGLGLRLIYFSYDVKMKEKGDIPEGYSVSREKKERFSLILESASTNQTSMYLCASSLTGGGTEAFFGQGTRLTVV.

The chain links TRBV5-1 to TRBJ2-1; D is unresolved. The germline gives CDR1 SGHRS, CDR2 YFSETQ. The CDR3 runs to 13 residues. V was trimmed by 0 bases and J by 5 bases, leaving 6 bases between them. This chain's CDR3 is CASSLDYNNEQFF. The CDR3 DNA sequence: TGCGCCAGCAGCTTGGACTACAACAATGAGCAGTTCTTC.

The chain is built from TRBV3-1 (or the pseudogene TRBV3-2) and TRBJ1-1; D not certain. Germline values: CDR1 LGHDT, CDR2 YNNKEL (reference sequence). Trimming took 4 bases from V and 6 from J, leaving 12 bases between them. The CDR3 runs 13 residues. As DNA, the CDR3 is TGTGCCAGCAGCCTCAGCCAGGTCGCTGAAGCTTTCTTT. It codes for CASSLSQVAEAFF.

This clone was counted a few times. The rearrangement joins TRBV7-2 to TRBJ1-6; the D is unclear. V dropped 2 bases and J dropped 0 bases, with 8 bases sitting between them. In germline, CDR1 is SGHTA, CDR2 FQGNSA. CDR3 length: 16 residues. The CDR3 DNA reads TGTGCCAGCAGCTTATCGAGCCCCTCCTATAATTCACCCCTCCACTTT. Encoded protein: CASSLSSPSYNSPLHF.

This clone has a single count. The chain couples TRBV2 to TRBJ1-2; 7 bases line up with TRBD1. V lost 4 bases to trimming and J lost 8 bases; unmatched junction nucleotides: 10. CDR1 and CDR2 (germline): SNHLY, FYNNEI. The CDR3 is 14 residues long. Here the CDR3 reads CASSAGDRVEGYTF. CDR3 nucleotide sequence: TGTGCCAGCAGTGCAGGTGACAGGGTCGAGGGCTACACCTTC. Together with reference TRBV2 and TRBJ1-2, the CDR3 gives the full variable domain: EPEVTQTPSHQVTQMGQEVILRCVPISNHLYFYWYRQILGQKVEFLVSFYNNEISEKSEIFDDQFSVERPDGSNFTLKIRSTKLEDSAMYFCASSAGDRVEGYTFGSGTRLTVV.

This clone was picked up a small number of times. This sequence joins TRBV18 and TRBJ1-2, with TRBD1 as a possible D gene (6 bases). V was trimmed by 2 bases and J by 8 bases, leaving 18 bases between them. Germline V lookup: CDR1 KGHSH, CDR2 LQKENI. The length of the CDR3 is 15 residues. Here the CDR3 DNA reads TGTGCCAGCTCACCAAGCCCGCAGGGGAATAGGGGCTACACCTTC. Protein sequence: CASSPSPQGNRGYTF.

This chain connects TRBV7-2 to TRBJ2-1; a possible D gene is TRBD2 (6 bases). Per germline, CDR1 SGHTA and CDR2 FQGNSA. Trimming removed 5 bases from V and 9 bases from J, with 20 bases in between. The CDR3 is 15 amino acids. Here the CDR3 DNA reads TGTGCCAGCAGCCCTGAAGGGCGGGATGTGGGTGAGCAGTTCTTC. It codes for CASSPEGRDVGEQFF.

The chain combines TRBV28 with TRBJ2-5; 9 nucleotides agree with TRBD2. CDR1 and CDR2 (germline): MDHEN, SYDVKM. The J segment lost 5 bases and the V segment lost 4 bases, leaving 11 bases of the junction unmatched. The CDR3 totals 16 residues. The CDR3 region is CASSYRASGKGETQYF. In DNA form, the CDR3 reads TGTGCCAGCAGTTACCGGGCTAGCGGGAAGGGGGAGACCCAGTACTTC.

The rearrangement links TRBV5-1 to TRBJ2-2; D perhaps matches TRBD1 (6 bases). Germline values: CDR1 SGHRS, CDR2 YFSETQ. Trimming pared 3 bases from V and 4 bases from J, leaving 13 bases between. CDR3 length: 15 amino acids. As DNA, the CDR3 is TGCGCCAGCAGCTCCCAGACAGGTCGCACCGGGGAGCTGTTTTTT. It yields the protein CASSSQTGRTGELFF.

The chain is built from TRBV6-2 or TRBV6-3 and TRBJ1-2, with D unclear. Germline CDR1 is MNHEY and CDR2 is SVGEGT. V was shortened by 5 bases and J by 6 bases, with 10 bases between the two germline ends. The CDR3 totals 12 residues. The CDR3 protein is CASSNGANGYTF. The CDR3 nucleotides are TGTGCCAGCAGTAACGGAGCAAATGGCTACACCTTC.

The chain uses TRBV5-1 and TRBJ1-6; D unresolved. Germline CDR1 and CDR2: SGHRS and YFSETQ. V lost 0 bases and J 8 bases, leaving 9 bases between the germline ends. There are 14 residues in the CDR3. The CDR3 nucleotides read TGCGCCAGCAGCTTGGGGGCAGTAGATTCACCCCTCCACTTT. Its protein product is CASSLGAVDSPLHF.

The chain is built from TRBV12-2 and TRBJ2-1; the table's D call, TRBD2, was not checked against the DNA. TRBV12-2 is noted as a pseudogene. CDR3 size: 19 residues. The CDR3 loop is CASRLVGTSGSLPDNEQFF. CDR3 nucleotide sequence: TGTGCAAGTCGCTTAGTAGGGACTAGCGGGAGCTTGCCCGACAATGAGCAGTTCTTC.

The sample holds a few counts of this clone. The CDR3 here is CASSQDLAGTGELFF. The CDR3 DNA follows: TGTGCCAGCAGCCAAGACCTAGCGGGCACCGGGGAGCTGTTTTTT. V is TRBV3-1 (or the pseudogene TRBV3-2) and J is TRBJ2-2, with 8 bases aligning to TRBD2. Germline V gives CDR1 LGHDT, CDR2 YNNKEL (reference sequence). The length of the CDR3 is 15 residues. Trimming cost V 0 bases and J 4 bases; bases outside gene matches: 1.

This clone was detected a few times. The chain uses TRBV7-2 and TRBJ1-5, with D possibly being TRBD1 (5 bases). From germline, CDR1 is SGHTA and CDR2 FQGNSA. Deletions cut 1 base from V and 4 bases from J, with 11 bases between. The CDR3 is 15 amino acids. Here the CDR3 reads CASSLDAGLNQPQHF. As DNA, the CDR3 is TGTGCCAGCAGCTTAGATGCAGGGCTAAATCAGCCCCAGCATTTT.

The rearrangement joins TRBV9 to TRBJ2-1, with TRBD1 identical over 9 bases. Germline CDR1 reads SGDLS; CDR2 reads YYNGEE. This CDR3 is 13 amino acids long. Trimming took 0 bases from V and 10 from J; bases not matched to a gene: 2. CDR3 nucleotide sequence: TGTGCCAGCAGCGTAGAGACAGGGGGAGAGCAGTTCTTC. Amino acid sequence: CASSVETGGEQFF.

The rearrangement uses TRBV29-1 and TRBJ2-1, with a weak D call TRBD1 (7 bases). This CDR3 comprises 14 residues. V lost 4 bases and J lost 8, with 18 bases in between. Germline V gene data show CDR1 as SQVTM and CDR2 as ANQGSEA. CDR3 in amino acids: CSVAVGQGGDEQFF. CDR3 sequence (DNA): TGCAGCGTTGCGGTGGGGCAGGGGGGTGATGAGCAGTTCTTC.

CDR3 amino acids: CATRPAVIRRYEQYF. The CDR3, as DNA: TGTGCCACCCGACCGGCGGTCATTCGACGTTACGAGCAGTACTTC. The chain recombines TRBV21-1 with TRBJ2-7; TRBD2, the D gene given by the table, was not confirmed from the DNA. TRBV21-1 has pseudogene status. The CDR3 has 15 residues.